This T cell receptor beta chain emerged from a study of blood T cells in healthy people across ages. In its sample, this clonotype was seen a few times. The CDR3 has 13 residues. Germline CDR1 reads LGHNA; CDR2 reads YSLEER. Deletions cut 0 bases from V and 8 bases from J, with 7 bases between. For the second PCR, which ran for roughly 7 to 11 cycles, a sample-barcoded 5' primer and a J-beta primer mix were used. TCRdb analysed the 5' RACE reads with MiXCR anew, one entry per CDR3 protein. This sample has about 800,000 distinct CDR3 sequences; 25% occur once, and the top ten carry approximately 4%. This sample also belongs to another study, concerning T cells of mothers and their children. That work states: From each mother came over 9.5 million TCR beta CDR3 reads, and from each child came around 2.7 million. Slightly higher but non-significant overlap marked related mother-child pairs versus unrelated pairs.

The chain links TRBV4-3 to TRBJ1-4; D uncertain. This clonotype originated in a boy younger than 18 in good health. Sequenced: blood. The CDR3, as DNA: TGCGCCAGCAGCCAAGATGTTGGGGAAAAACTGTTTTTT. Translation: CASSQDVGEKLFF.